This TCR beta chain was retrieved from a study of identical twins. This clonotype was counted a few times. The antigen remains unidentified. Study conclusions and caveats: Recombination models fit unrelated individuals' TCR alpha sharing but underestimated twins'.

Germline V lookup: CDR1 SQVTM, CDR2 ANQGSEA. With 6 bases removed from V and 0 bases from J, the gap between germline ends came to 6 bases. The CDR3 extends over 13 amino acids. Each cDNA held unique molecular identifiers, and template switching gave it a universal primer site. In TCRdb, the 5' RACE reads were re-called with MiXCR into one record per CDR3 protein. Of roughly 750,000 distinct CDR3 sequences listed, around 21% were seen once; the top ten hold roughly 4%. This sample was also put to use in a study of T cells expressing NK-cell markers. That paper notes: In several experiments, sorting was confined to alpha-beta TCR T cells through use of an anti-gamma-delta TCR antibody.

The sequenced sample was PBMCs. This receptor was taken from a woman aged 18-35 years in good health. V usage is TRBV29-1 and J usage is TRBJ2-6; the D is unclear. CDR3 in DNA: TGCAGCGTAAGGAACTCTGGGGCCAACGTCCTGACTTTC. Protein: CSVRNSGANVLTF.